A single sample is the source of the 25 T cell receptor beta chains below, sequenced in a study of T cells in localized non-small cell lung cancer. The method was immunoSEQ multiplex PCR; TCRdb's version includes in-frame clones alone and lacks a portion of them. Among approximately 23,000 clones listed, around nine tenths were seen once. The specimen comprised peripheral blood, sampled before any cancer treatment. Receptors originate from a male donor at least 60 years old with stage I lung adenocarcinoma.

The V call is TRBV23-1, the J call TRBJ1-5, with D perhaps matching TRBD1 (6 bases). TRBV23-1 is marked as an open reading frame, function uncertain. V was cut by 2 bases and J by 0 bases, with 14 bases left in between. The CDR3 contains 17 residues. CDR3 in DNA: TGCGCCAGCAGTCAACATTTACGGGACATTAGCAATCAGCCCCAGCATTTT. Amino acid sequence: CASSQHLRDISNQPQHF.

The J gene is TRBJ2-4, the V gene TRBV7-2; tentative D call: TRBD2 (6 bases). Looked up from germline, CDR1 is SGHTA and CDR2 is FQGNSA. The length of the CDR3 is 16 residues. Trimming left V 3 bases short and J 3 bases short, with 15 bases between. DNA for the CDR3: TGTGCCAGCAGCTTGTTGATTCCTAGCGTCAAAAACATTCAGTACTTC. Translating it yields CASSLLIPSVKNIQYF.

The genes are TRBV28 and TRBJ2-1, with 8 bases lining up with TRBD1. V lost 4 bases, J lost 10 bases, and 9 bases stayed unmatched. From germline, CDR1 is MDHEN and CDR2 SYDVKM. The CDR3 contains 14 residues. The CDR3 loop reads CASSSHDRGGEQFF. The CDR3 DNA sequence: TGTGCCAGCAGTTCGCACGACAGGGGTGGCGAGCAGTTCTTC. The full variable domain, completed using reference TRBV28 and TRBJ2-1, is DVKVTQSSRYLVKRTGEKVFLECVQDMDHENMFWYRQDPGLGLRLIYFSYDVKMKEKGDIPEGYSVSREKKERFSLILESASTNQTSMYLCASSSHDRGGEQFFGPGTRLTVL.

The chain has TRBV2 and TRBJ2-7, with D perhaps TRBD1 (6 bases). Trimming pared 4 bases from V and 4 bases from J, leaving 17 bases between. The germline V gene has CDR1 SNHLY and CDR2 FYNNEI. This CDR3 has 15 residues. CDR3 loop: CASSGGGTQGYEQYF. The CDR3 DNA sequence: TGTGCCAGCAGTGGTGGTGGAACTCAGGGGTACGAGCAGTACTTC.

V gene TRBV4-3 combines with J gene TRBJ2-6; a weak D match, TRBD2 (7 bases). This CDR3 is 17 amino acids long. V lost 8 bases and J 0 bases, leaving 17 bases between the germline ends. CDR1 and CDR2 (germline): LGHNA, YSLEER. The CDR3 bases are TGCGCCAGCGGGGGGGCAGCGGCGCTCTCTGGGGCCAACGTCCTGACTTTC. Translation: CASGGAAALSGANVLTF.

The chain carries TRBV15 and TRBJ2-3; D might be TRBD1 or TRBD2, each matching 6 bases. V was clipped by 5 bases and J by 6 bases, with 12 bases between them. The CDR3 is 13 residues long. CDR1 is LNHNV, CDR2 YYDKDF, per germline (reference sequence). CDR3 in DNA: TGTGCCACCAGCCCCCGGGGGCGGGATACGCAGTATTTT. The encoded protein is CATSPRGRDTQYF.

The V gene is TRBV4-1, the J gene TRBJ1-6; no clear D gene. V dropped 1 base and J dropped 4 bases, with 8 bases sitting between them. This CDR3 is 15 amino acids long. Germline lookup yields CDR1 MGHRA and CDR2 YSYEKL. The CDR3 DNA sequence: TGCGCCAGCAGCCAAGCTCGCGGGTATAATTCACCCCTCCACTTT. It yields the protein CASSQARGYNSPLHF.

V gene TRBV4-2 combines with J gene TRBJ1-1; D ambiguous. The V end was cut by 1 base, the J end by 1 base, with 7 bases between. Germline loops: CDR1 LGHNA, CDR2 YNFKEQ. The CDR3 spans 14 residues. CDR3 DNA sequence: TGTGCCAGCAGCCAAGTCGGCGGGAACACTGAAGCTTTCTTT. This sequence encodes CASSQVGGNTEAFF.

The V gene is TRBV5-1, the J gene TRBJ1-1; D not certain. The V and J ends lost 4 bases and 1 base respectively, with 14 bases between them. The CDR3 sequence is 15 residues long. CDR1 SGHRS and CDR2 YFSETQ come from the germline V gene. This chain's CDR3 is CASSSRTGSNTEAFF. CDR3 nucleotides: TGCGCCAGCAGCAGTCGGACGGGTTCGAACACTGAAGCTTTCTTT.

CDR3 in DNA: TGCAGCGTTTACACCACTAGCGGGAGTGAGACCCAGTACTTC. Translated: CSVYTTSGSETQYF. This rearrangement joins TRBV29-1 to TRBJ2-5; the match to TRBD2 covers 11 bases. The CDR3 loop spans 14 amino acids. From germline, CDR1 is SQVTM and CDR2 ANQGSEA. The V segment lost 5 bases and the J segment 5 bases; nucleotides outside the gene matches: 7.

The chain uses TRBV6-1 and TRBJ1-5; 8 bases line up with TRBD1. The CDR3 is 16 residues long. CDR1 is MNHNS, CDR2 SASEGT, per germline. Trimming took 4 bases from V and 3 from J; bases not matched to a gene: 8. The CDR3 is CASSGAGTGLNQPQHF. In DNA, the CDR3 is TGTGCCAGCAGTGGAGCCGGGACAGGTCTCAATCAGCCCCAGCATTTT.

The V call is TRBV5-4, the J call TRBJ2-7; perhaps D is TRBD1 or TRBD2 (7 bases each). CDR1 and CDR2 from the germline V gene are SGHNT and YYREEE (reference sequence). This CDR3 comprises 15 residues. The V end lost 6 bases, the J end lost 4 bases, and 20 bases lay between the germline ends. The CDR3 bases are TGTGCCAGCAACCCGGGAGGAGGGGGCCCGTACGAGCAGTACTTC. Amino acid sequence: CASNPGGGGPYEQYF.

This clone has just one count. The chain is built from TRBV7-2 and TRBJ1-5; D possibly corresponds to TRBD1 (6 bases). Germline CDR1 and CDR2: SGHTA and FQGNSA. The CDR3 contains 16 residues. V was pared by 2 bases and J by 9 bases, with 20 bases between. Here the CDR3 DNA reads TGTGCCAGCAGCTTACGTCCGGGCCAGGGGTTAGGGCCCCAGCATTTT. Amino acid sequence: CASSLRPGQGLGPQHF.

The CDR3 DNA sequence: TGTGCCAGCAGCGTAACTGGGTTGGGCTACAATGAGCAGTTCTTC. Its translation: CASSVTGLGYNEQFF. The rearrangement uses TRBV9 and TRBJ2-1; D not resolved. Trimming pared 1 base from V and 3 bases from J, leaving 11 bases between. This CDR3 is built from 15 residues. Germline CDR1 SGDLS, CDR2 YYNGEE.

V and J are TRBV6-1 and TRBJ2-3; D remains unclear. The CDR3 spans 12 residues. Germline V gene sequence: CDR1 MNHNS, CDR2 SASEGT. Trimming shortened V by 4 bases and J by 3 bases, and 5 bases separated the two germline ends. The CDR3 nucleotides read TGTGCCAGCAGTGCGAGGACAGATACGCAGTATTTT. Protein sequence: CASSARTDTQYF.

This clone was observed a single time. This rearrangement joins TRBV7-2 to TRBJ2-2; the D gene is possibly TRBD1 (5 bases). V lost 1 base to trimming and J lost 5 bases, with 11 bases between them. Per the germline V gene, CDR1 is SGHTA and CDR2 is FQGNSA. The CDR3 has 15 residues. CDR3 protein: CASSLGQFRTGELFF. CDR3 in DNA: TGTGCCAGCAGCTTAGGACAGTTTAGGACCGGGGAGCTGTTTTTT.

The rearrangement joins TRBV6-1 to TRBJ1-1, with a weak D call TRBD1 (6 bases). Deletions cut 7 bases from V and 4 bases from J, with 19 bases between. The CDR3 runs 15 residues. In germline, CDR1 is MNHNS, CDR2 SASEGT. DNA of the CDR3: TGTGCCAGCAAAGACAGGCCCCGCGATGGCACTGAAGCTTTCTTT. It specifies CASKDRPRDGTEAFF.

The chain has TRBV7-9 and TRBJ2-7, with D perhaps TRBD1 (5 bases). The germline V and J ends were trimmed by 2 bases and 0 bases, with 11 bases remaining between them. Germline V gene data show CDR1 as SEHNR and CDR2 as FQNEAQ (reference sequence). The CDR3 runs to 15 residues. CDR3 DNA sequence: TGTGCCAGCAGCTTATCCGGGCAGGGCTCCTACGAGCAGTACTTC. Translated, it gives CASSLSGQGSYEQYF.

The DNA for the CDR3 is TGTGCCACCTCATCGGGACGGATTCTCTCTGGGGCCAACGTCCTGACTTTC. This encodes CATSSGRILSGANVLTF. V and J are TRBV11-1 and TRBJ2-6; TRBD1 or TRBD2 may be the D gene (5 bases each). The V gene's germline CDR1 is SGHAT and CDR2 FQDESV (reference sequence). The CDR3 covers 17 residues. The germline V and J ends were trimmed by 10 bases and 0 bases, with 19 bases remaining between them.

The V gene is TRBV7-6, the J gene TRBJ2-3, with D uncertain. V was shortened by 5 bases and J by 8 bases, with 17 bases between the two germline ends. The CDR3 has 14 amino acids. Germline V gene lookup returns CDR1 SGHVS and CDR2 FNYEAQ. CDR3 sequence: CASSPDLSYATQYF. In DNA form, the CDR3 reads TGTGCCAGCAGCCCCGATCTAAGCTACGCTACGCAGTATTTT.

V and J are TRBV12-5 and TRBJ1-2, with TRBD1 matching 11 bases. CDR1 is LGHNT and CDR2 is FRNRAP in the germline V gene. The CDR3 extends over 15 amino acids. The V gene end was trimmed by 7 bases and the J gene end by 6 bases; junction bases not matched to a gene: 10. This chain's CDR3 is CASAPGQGDYNGYTF. The CDR3 nucleotides read TGTGCTAGTGCCCCGGGACAGGGGGATTACAATGGCTACACCTTC.

The rearrangement joins TRBV4-1 to TRBJ1-5, with 9 positions matching TRBD1. The junction had 2 bases not matched to a gene; V was cut back by 0 bases and J by 5 bases. Germline CDR1 reads MGHRA; CDR2 reads YSYEKL. The CDR3 has 15 amino acids. CDR3 amino acids: CASSQEQGAHQPQHF. As DNA, the CDR3 is TGCGCCAGCAGCCAAGAACAGGGGGCACATCAGCCCCAGCATTTT.

This rearrangement joins TRBV9 to TRBJ2-7; D gene uncertain. CDR3 size: 14 residues. Germline V gene lookup returns CDR1 SGDLS and CDR2 YYNGEE. Trimming removed 1 base at V and 4 bases at J, with 12 bases between. The CDR3 spells CASSVYPDMYEQYF. Written as DNA, the CDR3 is TGTGCCAGCAGCGTATACCCCGACATGTACGAGCAGTACTTC.

The gene calls are TRBV7-2 and TRBJ2-1; 7 bases agree with TRBD2. The junction had 18 bases not matched to a gene; V was cut back by 6 bases and J by 16 bases. CDR3 length equals 14 residues. Germline V gene lookup returns CDR1 SGHTA and CDR2 FQGNSA. CDR3 coding DNA: TGTGCCAGCAGGATAGACGAGGGAGGGCCCGAGGAATTCTTC. Protein: CASRIDEGGPEEFF.

V and J are TRBV18 and TRBJ2-2; perhaps TRBD2 as D (6 bases). V shed 1 base and J shed 5 bases, with 14 bases lying between them. Germline assignment: CDR1 KGHSH and CDR2 LQKENI. The CDR3 length is 16 residues. As DNA, the CDR3 is TGTGCCAGCTCACCACGGGGACTGGACACAACCGGGGAGCTGTTTTTT. It is translated as CASSPRGLDTTGELFF.